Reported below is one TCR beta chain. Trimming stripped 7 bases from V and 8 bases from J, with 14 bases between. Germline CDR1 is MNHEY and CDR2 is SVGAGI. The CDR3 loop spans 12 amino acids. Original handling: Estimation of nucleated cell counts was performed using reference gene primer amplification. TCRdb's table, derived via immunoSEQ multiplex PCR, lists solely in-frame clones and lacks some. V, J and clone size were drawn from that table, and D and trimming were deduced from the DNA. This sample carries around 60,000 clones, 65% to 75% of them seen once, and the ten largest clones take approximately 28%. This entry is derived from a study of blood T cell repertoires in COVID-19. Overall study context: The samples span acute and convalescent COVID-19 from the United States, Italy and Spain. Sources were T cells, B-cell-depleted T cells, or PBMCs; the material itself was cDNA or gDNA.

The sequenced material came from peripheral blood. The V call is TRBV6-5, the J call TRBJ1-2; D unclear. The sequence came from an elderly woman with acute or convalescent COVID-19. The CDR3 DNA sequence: TGTGCCAGCAACAGCGTAACGGGAGGCTACACCTTC. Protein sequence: CASNSVTGGYTF.